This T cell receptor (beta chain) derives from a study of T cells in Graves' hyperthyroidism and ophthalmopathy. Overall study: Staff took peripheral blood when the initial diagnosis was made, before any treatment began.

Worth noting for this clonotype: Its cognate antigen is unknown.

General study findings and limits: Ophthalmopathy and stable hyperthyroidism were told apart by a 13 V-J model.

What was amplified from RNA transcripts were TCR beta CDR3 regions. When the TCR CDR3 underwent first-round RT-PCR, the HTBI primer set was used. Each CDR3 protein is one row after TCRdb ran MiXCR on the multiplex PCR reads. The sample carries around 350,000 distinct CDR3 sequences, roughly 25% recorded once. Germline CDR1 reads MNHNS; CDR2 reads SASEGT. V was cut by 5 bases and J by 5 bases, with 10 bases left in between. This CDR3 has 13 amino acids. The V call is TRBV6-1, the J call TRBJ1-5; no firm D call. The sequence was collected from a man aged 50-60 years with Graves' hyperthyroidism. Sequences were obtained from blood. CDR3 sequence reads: CASSTHRDQPQHF. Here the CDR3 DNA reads TGTGCCAGCAGTACACATAGGGATCAGCCCCAGCATTTT.